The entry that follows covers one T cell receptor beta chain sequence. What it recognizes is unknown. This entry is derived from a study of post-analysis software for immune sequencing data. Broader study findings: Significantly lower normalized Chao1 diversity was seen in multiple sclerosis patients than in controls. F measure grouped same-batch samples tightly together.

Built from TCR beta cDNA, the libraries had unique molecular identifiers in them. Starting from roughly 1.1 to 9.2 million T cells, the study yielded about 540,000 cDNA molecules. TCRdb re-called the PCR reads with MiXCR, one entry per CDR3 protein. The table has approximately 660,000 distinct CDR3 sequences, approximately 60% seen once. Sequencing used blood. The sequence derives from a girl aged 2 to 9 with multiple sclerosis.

CDR3 region: CSASPLSGEETQYF. DNA of the CDR3: TGCAGTGCATCCCCTCTAAGCGGCGAAGAGACCCAGTACTTC. The J gene is TRBJ2-5, the V gene TRBV20-1; possible D gene TRBD2, 5 bases. V lost 6 bases to trimming and J lost 3 bases, with 17 bases between them. The CDR3 spans 14 residues. From germline, CDR1 is DFQATT and CDR2 SNEGSKA (reference sequence).